This TCR beta chain comes out of a study of shared clonotypes between healthy human individuals. Germline V gene sequence: CDR1 SGHTS, CDR2 YDEGEE. This CDR3 has 10 amino acids. V shed 8 bases and J shed 7 bases, with 10 bases lying between them. Terminally differentiated effector memory CD45RA+ cells were excluded from the naive CD8 cells, which were CD45RO-negative and positively selected for CCR7. Replicate PCRs for sorted subsets used 200 ng DNA; this equaled 30,000 to 35,000 T cell genomes. Assay: immunoSEQ multiplex PCR; the TCRdb copy retains only in-frame clones and omits some. The sample carries 2 million to 2.5 million clones, roughly 91% recorded once.

This clonotype was obtained from a man between 18 and 35 years old in good health. Some clones in this sample may be carry-over from other donors' samples. V gene TRBV5-8 combines with J gene TRBJ2-7; D may be TRBD1 (6 bases). Sequencing was done on a sample of naive CD8+ T cells from PBMCs. The CDR3 spells CASTQGEQYF. For the CDR3, the DNA is TGTGCCAGTACCCAGGGGGAGCAGTACTTC.